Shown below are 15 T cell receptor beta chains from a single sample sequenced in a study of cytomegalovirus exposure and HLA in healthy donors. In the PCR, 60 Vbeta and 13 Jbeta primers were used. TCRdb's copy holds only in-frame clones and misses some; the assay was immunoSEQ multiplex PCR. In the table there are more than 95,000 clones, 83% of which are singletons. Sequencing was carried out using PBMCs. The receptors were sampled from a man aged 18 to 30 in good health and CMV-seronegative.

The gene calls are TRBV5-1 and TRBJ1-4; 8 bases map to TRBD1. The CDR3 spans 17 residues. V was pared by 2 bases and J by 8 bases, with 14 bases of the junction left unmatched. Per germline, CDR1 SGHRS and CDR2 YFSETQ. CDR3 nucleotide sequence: TGCGCCAGCAGCTTCCAATACAGGGGGTCGGTGGAGGAAAAACTGTTTTTT. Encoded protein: CASSFQYRGSVEEKLFF.

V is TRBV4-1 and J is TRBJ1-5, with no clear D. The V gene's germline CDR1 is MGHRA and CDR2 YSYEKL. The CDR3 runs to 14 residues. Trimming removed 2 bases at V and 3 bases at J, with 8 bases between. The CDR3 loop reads CASSQPLSNQPQHF. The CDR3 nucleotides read TGCGCCAGCAGCCAACCTCTGTCCAATCAGCCCCAGCATTTT.

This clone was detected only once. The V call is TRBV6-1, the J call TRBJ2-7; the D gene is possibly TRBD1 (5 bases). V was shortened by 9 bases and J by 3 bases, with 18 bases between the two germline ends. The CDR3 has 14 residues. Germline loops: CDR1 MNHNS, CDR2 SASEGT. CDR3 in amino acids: CASHGTDNLYEQYF. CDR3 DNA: TGTGCCAGTCACGGAACGGACAACCTCTACGAGCAGTACTTC.

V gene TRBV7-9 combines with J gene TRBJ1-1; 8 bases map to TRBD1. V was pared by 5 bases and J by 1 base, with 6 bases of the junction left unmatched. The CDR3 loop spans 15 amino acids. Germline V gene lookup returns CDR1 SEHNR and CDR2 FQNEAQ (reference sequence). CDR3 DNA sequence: TGTGCCAGCAGCAGAACGACAGGGGCGAACACTGAAGCTTTCTTT. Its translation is CASSRTTGANTEAFF.

The CDR3 DNA sequence: TGTGCCAGCTCGCCCTGGGGACAGGGGGCGGATAGCAATCAGCCCCAGCATTTT. Protein sequence: CASSPWGQGADSNQPQHF. The V and J genes are TRBV18 and TRBJ1-5; TRBD1 aligns across 12 bases. The CDR3 extends over 18 amino acids. Per germline, CDR1 KGHSH and CDR2 LQKENI. Unmatched junction bases numbered 9, after V lost 6 bases and J lost 0 bases.

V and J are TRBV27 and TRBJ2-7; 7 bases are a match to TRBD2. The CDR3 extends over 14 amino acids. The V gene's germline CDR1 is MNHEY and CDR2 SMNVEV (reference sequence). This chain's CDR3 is CVIGPLGGMREQYF. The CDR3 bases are TGTGTCATAGGACCCTTGGGGGGGATGAGAGAGCAGTACTTC.

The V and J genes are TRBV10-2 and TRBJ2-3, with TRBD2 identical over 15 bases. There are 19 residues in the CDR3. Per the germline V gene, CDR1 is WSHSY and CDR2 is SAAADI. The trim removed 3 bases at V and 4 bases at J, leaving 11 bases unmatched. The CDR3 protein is CASSDLEGLAGGRADTQYF. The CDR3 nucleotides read TGCGCCAGCAGTGATTTGGAGGGACTAGCGGGAGGACGCGCAGATACGCAGTATTTT.

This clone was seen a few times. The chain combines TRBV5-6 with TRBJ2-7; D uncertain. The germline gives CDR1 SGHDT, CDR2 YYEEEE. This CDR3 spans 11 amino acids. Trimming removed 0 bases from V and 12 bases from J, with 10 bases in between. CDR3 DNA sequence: TGTGCCAGCAGCTTGGGGCTAGAATGGTACTTC. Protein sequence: CASSLGLEWYF.

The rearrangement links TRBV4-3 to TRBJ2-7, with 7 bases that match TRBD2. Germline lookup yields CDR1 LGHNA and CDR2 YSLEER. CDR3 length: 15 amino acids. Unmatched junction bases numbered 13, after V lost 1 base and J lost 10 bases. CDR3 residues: CASSQGGGINGEQYF. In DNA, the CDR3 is TGCGCCAGCAGCCAAGGGGGGGGAATAAACGGCGAACAGTACTTC.

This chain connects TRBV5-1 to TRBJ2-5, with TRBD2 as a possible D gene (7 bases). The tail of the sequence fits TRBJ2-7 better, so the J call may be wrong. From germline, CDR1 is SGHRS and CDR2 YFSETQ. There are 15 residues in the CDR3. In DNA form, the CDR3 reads TGCGCCAGCAGCTTGGCCGGGGGGCCGTCCTACGAGCAGTACTTC. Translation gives CASSLAGGPSYEQYF.

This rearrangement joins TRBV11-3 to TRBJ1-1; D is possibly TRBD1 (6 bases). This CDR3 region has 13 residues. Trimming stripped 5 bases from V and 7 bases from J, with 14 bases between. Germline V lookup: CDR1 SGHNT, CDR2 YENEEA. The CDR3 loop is CASSPFPQGEAFF. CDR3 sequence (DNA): TGTGCCAGCAGCCCCTTTCCACAGGGTGAAGCTTTCTTT.

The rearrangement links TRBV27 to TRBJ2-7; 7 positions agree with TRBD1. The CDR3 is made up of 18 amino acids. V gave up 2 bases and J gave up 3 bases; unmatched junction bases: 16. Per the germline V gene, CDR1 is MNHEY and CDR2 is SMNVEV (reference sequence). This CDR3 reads CASSLISAPGQLNYEQYF. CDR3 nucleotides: TGTGCCAGCAGTTTAATATCTGCCCCGGGACAGCTAAACTACGAGCAGTACTTC.

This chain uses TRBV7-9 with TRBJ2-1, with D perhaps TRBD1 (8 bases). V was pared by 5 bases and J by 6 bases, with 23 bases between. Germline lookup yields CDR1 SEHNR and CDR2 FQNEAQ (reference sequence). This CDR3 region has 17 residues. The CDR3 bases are TGTGCCAGCAGCCTCAGGGGGCTTCAGGCGGGAGCCAATGAGCAGTTCTTC. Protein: CASSLRGLQAGANEQFF.

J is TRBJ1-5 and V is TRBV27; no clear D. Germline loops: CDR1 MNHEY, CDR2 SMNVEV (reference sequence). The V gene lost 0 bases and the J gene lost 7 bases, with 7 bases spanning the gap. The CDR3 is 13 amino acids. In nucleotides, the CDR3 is TGTGCCAGCAGTTTATCCGTTCGGCAGCCCCAGCATTTT. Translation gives CASSLSVRQPQHF.

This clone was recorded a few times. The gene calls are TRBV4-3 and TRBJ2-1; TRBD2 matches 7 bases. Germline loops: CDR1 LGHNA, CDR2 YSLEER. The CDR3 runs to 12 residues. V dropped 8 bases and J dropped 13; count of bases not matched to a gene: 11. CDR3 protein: CASGWGGERQFF. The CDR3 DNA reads TGCGCCAGCGGGTGGGGGGGGGAGCGTCAGTTCTTC.